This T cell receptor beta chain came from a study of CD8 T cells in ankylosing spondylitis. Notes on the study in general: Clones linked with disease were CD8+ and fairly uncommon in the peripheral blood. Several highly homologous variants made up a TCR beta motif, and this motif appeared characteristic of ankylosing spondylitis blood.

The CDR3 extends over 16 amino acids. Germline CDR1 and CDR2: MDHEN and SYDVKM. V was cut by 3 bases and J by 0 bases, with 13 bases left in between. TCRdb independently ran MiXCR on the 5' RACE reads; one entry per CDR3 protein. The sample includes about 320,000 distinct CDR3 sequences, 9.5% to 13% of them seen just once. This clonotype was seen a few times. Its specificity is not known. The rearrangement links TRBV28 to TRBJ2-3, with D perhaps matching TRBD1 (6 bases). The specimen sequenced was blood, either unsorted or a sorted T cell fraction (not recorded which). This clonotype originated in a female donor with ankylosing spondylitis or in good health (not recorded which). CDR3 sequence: CASSLSQGSSTDTQYF. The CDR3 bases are TGTGCCAGCAGTTTGTCACAGGGCTCTAGCACAGATACGCAGTATTTT.